This T cell receptor beta chain is from a study of PD-L1 blockade in urothelial cancer. Background on the study: Before enrollment, 0 to 3 chemotherapy regimens had been given to patients. Typically, measured as a median, blood samples had 141,255 T cells. Overall study results and limits: Below-median pretreatment blood TCR clonality predicted better survival.

The table came from immunoSEQ multiplex PCR; TCRdb's copy has only in-frame clones and leaves some out. The sample carries about 43,000 clones, about 80% recorded once. This CDR3 has 16 amino acids. The V and J ends lost 4 bases and 3 bases respectively, with 16 bases between them. The germline V gene encodes CDR1 SGHNT and CDR2 YYREEE (reference sequence). Concerning this clone itself: The antigen is undetermined.

Time point denoted: peripheral blood 6 weeks after treatment start. A total of 1 to 8 samples per patient were collected pretreatment and on-treatment. This TCR derives from a man aged 60 to 69 with urothelial cancer. Sequences were derived from PBMCs, sampled around atezolizumab (anti-PD-L1) treatment. The rearrangement links TRBV5-4 to TRBJ2-2; tentatively, D is TRBD2 (7 bases). The CDR3: CASSPGEGGHTGELFF. The CDR3 DNA is TGTGCCAGCAGCCCCGGGGAGGGGGGGCACACCGGGGAGCTGTTTTTT.